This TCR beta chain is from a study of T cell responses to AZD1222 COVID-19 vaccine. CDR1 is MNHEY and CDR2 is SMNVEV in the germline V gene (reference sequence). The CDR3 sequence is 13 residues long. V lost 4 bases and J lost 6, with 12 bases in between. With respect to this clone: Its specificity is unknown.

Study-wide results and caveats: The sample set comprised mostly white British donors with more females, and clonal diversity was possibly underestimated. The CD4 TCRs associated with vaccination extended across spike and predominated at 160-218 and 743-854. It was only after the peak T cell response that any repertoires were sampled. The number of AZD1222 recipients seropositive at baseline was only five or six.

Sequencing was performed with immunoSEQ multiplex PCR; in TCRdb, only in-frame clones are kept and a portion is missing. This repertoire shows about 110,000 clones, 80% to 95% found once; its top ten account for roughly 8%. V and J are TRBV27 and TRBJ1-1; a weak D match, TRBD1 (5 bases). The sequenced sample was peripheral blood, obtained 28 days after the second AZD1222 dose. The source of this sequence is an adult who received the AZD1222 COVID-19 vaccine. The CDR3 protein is CASSYPGLAEAFF. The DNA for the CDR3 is TGTGCCAGCAGTTACCCAGGGTTGGCTGAAGCTTTCTTT.